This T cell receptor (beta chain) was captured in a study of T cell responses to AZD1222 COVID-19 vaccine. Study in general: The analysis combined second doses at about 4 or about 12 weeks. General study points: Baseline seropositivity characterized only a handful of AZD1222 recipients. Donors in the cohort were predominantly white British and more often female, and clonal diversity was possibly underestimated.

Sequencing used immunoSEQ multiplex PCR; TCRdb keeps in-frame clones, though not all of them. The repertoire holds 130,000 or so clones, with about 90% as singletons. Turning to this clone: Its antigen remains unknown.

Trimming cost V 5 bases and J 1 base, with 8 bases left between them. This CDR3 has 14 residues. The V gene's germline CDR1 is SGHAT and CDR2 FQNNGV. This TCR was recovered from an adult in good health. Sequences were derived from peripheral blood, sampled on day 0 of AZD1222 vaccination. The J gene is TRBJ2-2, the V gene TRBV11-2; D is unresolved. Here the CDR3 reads CASSPGRNTGELFF. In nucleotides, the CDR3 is TGTGCCAGCAGCCCCGGACGGAACACCGGGGAGCTGTTTTTT.